The 30 T cell receptor beta chains reported below all come from one sample, sequenced in a study of shared clonotypes between healthy human individuals. Generated by immunoSEQ multiplex PCR, the TCRdb table keeps only in-frame clones and is missing some. In the table there are roughly 2 million clones, 90% to 96% of which are singletons. Source material: naive CD4+ T cells sorted from blood. Subset reported: CD45RA+ positively selected. All receptors derive from a man between 18 and 35 years old in good health.

The rearrangement links TRBV30 to TRBJ2-7; D gene uncertain. Germline CDR1 GTSNPN, CDR2 SVGIG (reference sequence). Trimming left V 1 base short and J 4 bases short, with 17 bases between. This CDR3 has 15 residues. The CDR3 DNA reads TGTGCCTGGAGTGGCGATAGATGGGGTGGATACGAGCAGTACTTC. This encodes CAWSGDRWGGYEQYF.

Of note for this clone: Other DNA sequences within the sample encode an identical CDR3. The chain carries TRBV5-1 and TRBJ1-2, with D hard to call. The CDR3 consists of 12 residues. The germline V and J ends were trimmed by 1 base and 7 bases, with 8 bases remaining between them. Germline CDR1 reads SGHRS; CDR2 reads YFSETQ. DNA for the CDR3: TGCGCCAGCAGCTTGACAGAACGTGGCTACACCTTC. As protein: CASSLTERGYTF.

V is TRBV11-2 and J is TRBJ2-1; D is possibly TRBD1 (6 bases). With 5 bases removed from V and 4 bases from J, the gap between germline ends came to 15 bases. This CDR3 region has 15 residues. The germline CDR1 and CDR2 sequences are SGHAT and FQNNGV. This CDR3 is CASSVTGYGYNEQFF. CDR3 bases: TGTGCCAGCAGCGTCACAGGGTACGGTTACAATGAGCAGTTCTTC.

The chain carries TRBV2 and TRBJ1-5; 8 bases map to TRBD1. V gave up 3 bases and J gave up 6 bases; unmatched junction bases: 7. This CDR3 region has 15 residues. CDR1 SNHLY and CDR2 FYNNEI come from the germline V gene. CDR3: CASSDGSGGVQPQHF. The DNA of the CDR3 is TGTGCCAGCAGTGATGGGTCAGGGGGCGTTCAGCCCCAGCATTTT.

The chain uses TRBV7-9 and TRBJ1-2, with 7 bases that match TRBD1. The V gene end was trimmed by 4 bases and the J gene end by 2 bases; junction bases not matched to a gene: 4. The germline V gene encodes CDR1 SEHNR and CDR2 FQNEAQ (reference sequence). The CDR3 is 14 amino acids. The CDR3 nucleotides read TGTGCCAGCAGCTCCGCGACAGGGAACTATGGCTACACCTTC. The encoded protein is CASSSATGNYGYTF.

This chain connects TRBV7-8 to TRBJ1-4; perhaps TRBD1 as D (5 bases). This CDR3 has 14 amino acids. Germline assignment: CDR1 SGHVS and CDR2 FQNEAQ. With 6 bases removed from V and 0 bases from J, the gap between germline ends came to 8 bases. CDR3 sequence (DNA): TGTGCCAGCAGGGGGGGAGCAACTAATGAAAAACTGTTTTTT. This translates into CASRGGATNEKLFF. Based on the CDR3 plus reference TRBV7-8 and TRBJ1-4, the full variable domain is GAGVSQSPRYKVAKRGQDVALRCDPISGHVSLFWYQQALGQGPEFLTYFQNEAQLDKSGLPSDRFFAERPEGSVSTLKIQRTQQEDSAVYLCASRGGATNEKLFFGSGTQLSVL.

J is TRBJ2-5 and V is TRBV11-2, with TRBD2 identical over 10 bases. The length of the CDR3 is 15 residues. Germline V lookup: CDR1 SGHAT, CDR2 FQNNGV. V was pared by 4 bases and J by 6 bases, with 8 bases of the junction left unmatched. This CDR3 is CASSSSSGRMQTQYF. Here the CDR3 DNA reads TGTGCCAGCAGCTCTTCTAGCGGGAGAATGCAGACCCAGTACTTC. Full variable domain (rest looked up from reference TRBV11-2 and TRBJ2-5): EAGVAQSPRYKIIEKRQSVAFWCNPISGHATLYWYQQILGQGPKLLIQFQNNGVVDDSQLPKDRFSAERLKGVDSTLKIQPAKLEDSAVYLCASSSSSGRMQTQYFGPGTRLLVL.

The V and J genes are TRBV7-2 and TRBJ1-2, with a tentative D call TRBD1 (6 bases). V shed 5 bases and J shed 4 bases, with 8 bases lying between them. The CDR3 sequence is 12 residues long. Germline V lookup: CDR1 SGHTA, CDR2 FQGNSA. DNA for the CDR3: TGTGCCAGCAGCCGGGACACCTATGGCTACACCTTC. It translates to CASSRDTYGYTF.

V usage is TRBV4-1 and J usage is TRBJ2-3; no definite D call. The germline V gene has CDR1 MGHRA and CDR2 YSYEKL. The CDR3 sequence is 14 residues long. Deletions cut 2 bases from V and 2 bases from J, with 8 bases between. The CDR3 region is CASSQRSFTDTQYF. The CDR3 DNA reads as TGCGCCAGCAGCCAACGGAGTTTCACAGATACGCAGTATTTT.

J is TRBJ1-6 and V is TRBV14; tentative D call: TRBD1 (6 bases). This CDR3 spans 13 amino acids. Germline V gene sequence: CDR1 SGHDN, CDR2 FVKESK. The V gene lost 2 bases and the J gene lost 8 bases, with 7 bases spanning the gap. CDR3 sequence reads: CASSQTGYSPLHF. The CDR3, as DNA: TGTGCCAGCAGCCAAACAGGGTATTCACCCCTCCACTTT.

This rearrangement joins TRBV6-6 to TRBJ2-7, with 7 bases identical to TRBD1. V lost 2 bases to trimming and J lost 4 bases; unmatched junction nucleotides: 5. There are 14 residues in the CDR3. The V gene's germline CDR1 is MNHNY and CDR2 SVGAGI (reference sequence). CDR3 in DNA: TGTGCCAGCAGTTACGAAGGGGGCCGGTACGAGCAGTACTTC. The encoded protein is CASSYEGGRYEQYF.

V and J are TRBV2 and TRBJ2-7, with no clear D. The V and J ends lost 7 bases and 5 bases respectively, with 15 bases between them. Germline CDR1 reads SNHLY; CDR2 reads FYNNEI. The CDR3 consists of 13 residues. The CDR3 loop reads CASTFSRLDEQYF. In nucleotides, the CDR3 is TGTGCCAGCACATTTTCTCGGCTCGACGAGCAGTACTTC.

V is TRBV2 and J is TRBJ2-5, with D possibly TRBD1 on 8 matching bases. Germline V lookup: CDR1 SNHLY, CDR2 FYNNEI. Trimming shortened V by 6 bases and J by 7 bases, and 18 bases separated the two germline ends. The CDR3 is 14 residues long. Written as DNA, the CDR3 is TGTGCCAGCAGCCTGACAGGGGAGGGACGGACCCAGTACTTC. It specifies CASSLTGEGRTQYF.

In its sample, this clone was seen once. The V gene is TRBV5-4, the J gene TRBJ2-3, with D perhaps matching TRBD1 (6 bases). V lost 3 bases, J lost 1 base, and 15 bases lay in between. Germline CDR1 is SGHNT and CDR2 is YYREEE (reference sequence). The CDR3 is 16 residues long. CDR3 region: CASSSNRAVGTDTQYF. In DNA form, the CDR3 reads TGTGCCAGCAGCTCAAACAGGGCGGTAGGCACAGATACGCAGTATTTT.

This chain joins TRBV5-1 and TRBJ2-3; D possibly uses TRBD1 or TRBD2 (6 bases each). The length of the CDR3 is 16 residues. Trimming left V 0 bases short and J 2 bases short, with 13 bases between. CDR1 SGHRS and CDR2 YFSETQ come from the germline V gene. For the CDR3, the DNA is TGCGCCAGCAGCTTGGCTGGGGGGCCTGTCACAGATACGCAGTATTTT. Its translation is CASSLAGGPVTDTQYF.

V usage is TRBV7-9 and J usage is TRBJ1-2, with D unclear. Germline V lookup: CDR1 SEHNR, CDR2 FQNEAQ (reference sequence). The CDR3 has 14 amino acids. Trimming cost V 3 bases and J 1 base, with 9 bases left between them. CDR3 coding DNA: TGTGCCAGCAGCTTCAGCGCCGTTAACTATGGCTACACCTTC. Residues: CASSFSAVNYGYTF. Filled out from reference TRBV7-9 and TRBJ1-2, the complete variable domain reads DTGVSQNPRHKITKRGQNVTFRCDPISEHNRLYWYRQTLGQGPEFLTYFQNEAQLEKSRLLSDRFSAERPKGSFSTLEIQRTEQGDSAMYLCASSFSAVNYGYTFGSGTRLTVV.

This clone was observed a handful of times. The rearrangement joins TRBV7-8 to TRBJ1-1; D remains ambiguous. V shed 5 bases and J shed 8 bases, with 15 bases lying between them. The CDR3 runs to 13 residues. The germline V gene has CDR1 SGHVS and CDR2 FQNEAQ. The DNA for the CDR3 is TGTGCCAGCAGCGAGGAATGGGGATCAGAAGCTTTCTTT. It yields the protein CASSEEWGSEAFF.

A word on this clone: This CDR3 is also generated by other DNA sequences in the sample. The J gene is TRBJ2-5, the V gene TRBV5-1; TRBD1 matches at 10 bases. This CDR3 spans 15 amino acids. CDR1 and CDR2 (germline): SGHRS, YFSETQ. Trimming removed 3 bases from V and 0 bases from J; junction bases left unmatched: 2. The CDR3 DNA reads TGCGCCAGCAGCTCGGGACAGGGGTACCAAGAGACCCAGTACTTC. Its protein is CASSSGQGYQETQYF.

This clone was counted between two and nine times. The genes are TRBV11-2 and TRBJ1-5; 9 positions agree with TRBD1. The length of the CDR3 is 14 residues. With V trimmed by 5 bases and J by 2 bases, 1 base remained unmatched. The V gene's germline CDR1 is SGHAT and CDR2 FQNNGV. The CDR3 DNA is TGTGCCAGCAGCCGACAGGGGGGCAATCAGCCCCAGCATTTT. Translation: CASSRQGGNQPQHF.

The rearrangement uses TRBV5-4 and TRBJ2-3; TRBD1 matches at 8 bases. CDR3 length: 15 residues. CDR1 is SGHNT, CDR2 YYREEE, per germline (reference sequence). Trimming cost V 0 bases and J 5 bases; bases outside gene matches: 5. The CDR3 spells CASSLGQGAQDTQYF. The CDR3 nucleotides are TGTGCCAGCAGCTTGGGGCAGGGGGCGCAAGATACGCAGTATTTT.

The rearrangement joins TRBV7-9 to TRBJ2-3; the D gene is possibly TRBD2 (5 bases). Germline values: CDR1 SEHNR, CDR2 FQNEAQ (reference sequence). The CDR3 runs 14 residues. Between the trimmed V and J ends, which lost 0 bases and 6 bases, there was a span of 10 bases. The CDR3 bases are TGTGCCAGCAGCTTAGCGGGAGTGACGGATACGCAGTATTTT. Protein sequence: CASSLAGVTDTQYF.

The chain combines TRBV11-3 with TRBJ1-5; no firm D call. V dropped 5 bases and J dropped 5 bases, with 7 bases sitting between them. Per germline, CDR1 SGHNT and CDR2 YENEEA. CDR3 length equals 12 residues. The CDR3 region has the DNA TGTGCCAGCAGCCATGGGGATCAGCCCCAGCATTTT. It translates to CASSHGDQPQHF. Supplemented by reference TRBV11-3 and TRBJ1-5, the full variable domain reads EAGVVQSPRYKIIEKKQPVAFWCNPISGHNTLYWYLQNLGQGPELLIRYENEEAVDDSQLPKDRFSAERLKGVDSTLKIQPAELGDSAVYLCASSHGDQPQHFGDGTRLSIL.

The rearrangement uses TRBV6-5 and TRBJ2-2; perhaps TRBD1 as D (7 bases). The CDR3 covers 15 residues. The ends were cut back, 5 bases at V and 4 bases at J, with 14 bases in the middle. CDR1 is MNHEY, CDR2 SVGAGI, per germline. This CDR3 reads CASSTTGEATGELFF. CDR3 coding DNA: TGTGCCAGCAGTACAACAGGGGAGGCCACCGGGGAGCTGTTTTTT.

This sequence joins TRBV5-5 and TRBJ2-7; no reliable D call. Trimming took 1 base from V and 3 from J, leaving 17 bases between them. CDR3 size: 16 residues. Germline loops: CDR1 SGHKS, CDR2 YYEKEE (reference sequence). The DNA of the CDR3 is TGTGCCAGCAGCTTGAGGTTTCAACAGAACCTCTACGAGCAGTACTTC. This encodes CASSLRFQQNLYEQYF. The whole variable domain, filled in from reference TRBV5-5 and TRBJ2-7, reads DAGVTQSPTHLIKTRGQQVTLRCSPISGHKSVSWYQQVLGQGPQFIFQYYEKEERGRGNFPDRFSARQFPNYSSELNVNALLLGDSALYLCASSLRFQQNLYEQYFGPGTRLTVT.

This chain links TRBV6-6 with TRBJ1-6; 8 bases are shared with TRBD1. CDR1 is MNHNY and CDR2 is SVGAGI in the germline V gene (reference sequence). V trimming: 6 bases; J trimming: 9 bases; junction bases outside the gene matches: 7. The CDR3 sequence is 14 residues long. Here the CDR3 reads CASRLGQGTSPLHF. The CDR3 coding sequence is TGTGCCAGCAGGCTCGGACAGGGAACTTCACCCCTCCACTTT.

V and J are TRBV29-1 and TRBJ1-2, with a tentative D call TRBD1 (5 bases). Trimming left V 0 bases short and J 4 bases short, with 12 bases between. Germline CDR1 and CDR2: SQVTM and ANQGSEA. The CDR3 runs to 14 residues. This CDR3 is CSVEDWDRSYGYTF. The CDR3, as DNA: TGCAGCGTTGAAGATTGGGACCGGAGCTATGGCTACACCTTC.

Regarding this clone: This specimen includes other DNA sequences encoding the same CDR3. The chain carries TRBV5-1 and TRBJ1-5; D is possibly TRBD1 (6 bases). The CDR3 runs 14 residues. Trimming cost V 2 bases and J 2 bases, with 8 bases left between them. The V gene's germline CDR1 is SGHRS and CDR2 YFSETQ. The CDR3 nucleotides are TGCGCCAGCAGCTTAGGGGGAGGCAATCAGCCCCAGCATTTT. Its translation is CASSLGGGNQPQHF.

The rearrangement links TRBV11-2 to TRBJ1-5; D not resolved. Trimming took 2 bases from V and 6 from J, leaving 14 bases between them. CDR3 length: 15 residues. Germline loops: CDR1 SGHAT, CDR2 FQNNGV. The CDR3 loop reads CASSLSGSFGQPQHF. In nucleotides, the CDR3 is TGTGCCAGCAGCTTATCGGGGAGTTTCGGTCAGCCCCAGCATTTT.

In regard to this clone: Other DNA sequences in the same sample also yield this CDR3. J is TRBJ1-5 and V is TRBV7-9, with TRBD1 identical over 7 bases. V dropped 3 bases and J dropped 6; count of bases not matched to a gene: 2. The CDR3 has 13 residues. CDR1 SEHNR and CDR2 FQNEAQ come from the germline V gene (reference sequence). The CDR3 is CASSLTGTQPQHF. The CDR3 region has the DNA TGTGCCAGCAGCTTGACAGGGACTCAGCCCCAGCATTTT.

The chain uses TRBV28 and TRBJ1-1; TRBD1 agrees at 8 bases. The CDR3 covers 14 residues. Germline V gene data show CDR1 as MDHEN and CDR2 as SYDVKM. V lost 5 bases and J lost 11; bases outside the gene matches: 13. The CDR3 is CASSTWRQGARAFF. CDR3 nucleotide sequence: TGTGCCAGCAGTACTTGGAGGCAGGGGGCCCGCGCTTTCTTT.